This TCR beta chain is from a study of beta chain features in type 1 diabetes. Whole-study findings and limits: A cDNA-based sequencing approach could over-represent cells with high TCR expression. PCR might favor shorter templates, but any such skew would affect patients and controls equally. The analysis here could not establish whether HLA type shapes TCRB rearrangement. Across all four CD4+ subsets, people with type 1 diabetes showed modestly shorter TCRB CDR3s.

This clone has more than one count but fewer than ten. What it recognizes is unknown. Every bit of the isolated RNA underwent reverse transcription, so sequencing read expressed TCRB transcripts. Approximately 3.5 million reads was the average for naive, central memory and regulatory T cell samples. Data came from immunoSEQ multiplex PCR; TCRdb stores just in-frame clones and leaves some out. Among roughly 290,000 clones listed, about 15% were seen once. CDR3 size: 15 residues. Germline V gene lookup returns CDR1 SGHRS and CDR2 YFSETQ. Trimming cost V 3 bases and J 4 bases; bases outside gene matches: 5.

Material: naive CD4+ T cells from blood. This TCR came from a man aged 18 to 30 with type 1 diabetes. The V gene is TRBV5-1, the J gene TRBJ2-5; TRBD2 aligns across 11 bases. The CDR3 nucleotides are TGCGCCAGCAGCTACCAACTAGCGGGGGCAGAGACCCAGTACTTC. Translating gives CASSYQLAGAETQYF.